A single sample gave rise to the 17 T cell receptor beta chains below, sequenced in a study of early T cells in non-severe SARS-CoV-2 infection. MiXCR was run by TCRdb on the 5' RACE reads, yielding one entry per CDR3 protein. The repertoire holds under 70,000 distinct CDR3 sequences, with under 15% as singletons. The sample consisted of whole blood, taken at baseline. The receptors here all came from an adult who was a healthcare worker with PCR-confirmed SARS-CoV-2 infection or an uninfected control (not recorded which).

This sequence joins TRBV7-8 and TRBJ2-3; D remains ambiguous. This CDR3 contains 17 residues. Germline V CDR1 and CDR2: SGHVS, FQNEAQ. V was pared by 5 bases and J by 6 bases, with 24 bases between. Here the CDR3 DNA reads TGTGCCAGCAGCCTGGCCATGAGGTCGAGTTATTTGGATACGCAGTATTTT. Amino acids: CASSLAMRSSYLDTQYF.

The rearrangement links TRBV6-6 to TRBJ2-6, with 8 bases matching TRBD1. Germline-derived CDR1 and CDR2 are MNHNY and SVGAGI (reference sequence). This CDR3 has 17 amino acids. Trimming removed 7 bases from V and 1 base from J; junction bases left unmatched: 9. CDR3 sequence (DNA): TGTGCCAGCATTTCTACACAGGGGGTTTCTGGGGCCAACGTCCTGACTTTC. Amino acid sequence: CASISTQGVSGANVLTF.

This sequence joins TRBV20-1 and TRBJ1-5; the D gene is possibly TRBD1 (5 bases). Trimming took off 3 bases at V and 4 bases at J, with 19 bases between the two ends. This CDR3 spans 16 amino acids. Germline V gene data show CDR1 as DFQATT and CDR2 as SNEGSKA (reference sequence). The CDR3 loop is CSASPWDRAPNQPQHF. The CDR3 coding sequence is TGCAGTGCTAGCCCCTGGGACCGGGCCCCTAATCAGCCCCAGCATTTT.

This chain links TRBV5-4 with TRBJ2-2; unclear D gene. Trimming removed 2 bases from V and 3 bases from J, with 14 bases in between. Germline assignment: CDR1 SGHNT and CDR2 YYREEE (reference sequence). There are 16 residues in the CDR3. The CDR3 DNA reads as TGTGCCAGCAGCTTAAGAAGGAATGGGCACACCGGGGAGCTGTTTTTT. Encoded protein: CASSLRRNGHTGELFF. Drawing the rest from reference TRBV5-4 and TRBJ2-2, the complete variable domain is ETGVTQSPTHLIKTRGQQVTLRCSSQSGHNTVSWYQQALGQGPQFIFQYYREEENGRGNFPPRFSGLQFPNYSSELNVNALELDDSALYLCASSLRRNGHTGELFFGEGSRLTVL.

This clonotype turned up a few times. The J gene is TRBJ1-1, the V gene TRBV27, with TRBD1 matching 8 bases. From germline, CDR1 is MNHEY and CDR2 SMNVEV (reference sequence). The CDR3 consists of 15 residues. Germline trimming cut 4 bases from V and 2 bases from J; bases unmatched to any gene: 6. The CDR3 nucleotides read TGTGCCAGCAGTTCGGGGGACAGGATCAACACTGAAGCTTTCTTT. Translating it yields CASSSGDRINTEAFF.

This clonotype was detected only a few times. The rearrangement joins TRBV6-2 or TRBV6-3 to TRBJ1-1; D might be TRBD1 (5 bases). Trimming pared 7 bases from V and 1 base from J, leaving 16 bases between. The CDR3 spans 15 residues. Germline V lookup: CDR1 MNHEY, CDR2 SVGEGT. In DNA form, the CDR3 reads TGTGCCAGCAAGCTACGGGGACTTTGGAACACTGAAGCTTTCTTT. This translates into CASKLRGLWNTEAFF.

This clonotype showed up just a few times. This chain uses TRBV6-5 with TRBJ2-2; 9 bases map to TRBD2. The length of the CDR3 is 18 residues. Germline V CDR1 and CDR2: MNHEY, SVGAGI. The junction had 15 bases not matched to a gene; V was cut back by 6 bases and J by 4 bases. CDR3 region: CASSPFEAGGPGTGELFF. The CDR3 DNA reads TGTGCCAGCAGCCCCTTTGAGGCGGGAGGGCCGGGCACCGGGGAGCTGTTTTTT.

This clonotype was observed a handful of times. This rearrangement joins TRBV10-3 to TRBJ2-1; 9 nucleotides align to TRBD1. CDR1 ENHRY and CDR2 SYGVKD come from the germline V gene. J was trimmed by 5 bases and V by 3 bases; bases with no gene match: 8. The CDR3 has 16 amino acids. The CDR3, as DNA: TGTGCCATCAGTGATACAGGGGGCGGCCGAAACAATGAGCAGTTCTTC. Residues: CAISDTGGGRNNEQFF.

The sample holds many counts of this clonotype. V and J are TRBV27 and TRBJ1-5; weak D call: TRBD1 (6 bases). This CDR3 spans 15 amino acids. The ends were cut back, 5 bases at V and 7 bases at J, with 18 bases in the middle. Germline CDR1 MNHEY, CDR2 SMNVEV (reference sequence). The CDR3 DNA reads as TGTGCCAGCAGTCCTGGACAGACAAGTGGCCAGCCCCAGCATTTT. Translating gives CASSPGQTSGQPQHF.

This chain joins TRBV4-1 and TRBJ1-1, with 9 nucleotides matching TRBD1. Germline values: CDR1 MGHRA, CDR2 YSYEKL. V gave up 0 bases and J gave up 5 bases; unmatched junction bases: 7. This CDR3 spans 16 amino acids. The DNA for the CDR3 is TGCGCCAGCAGCCAAGATAAGGGACAGGGCGAGACTGAAGCTTTCTTT. Translated: CASSQDKGQGETEAFF.

The V call is TRBV5-1, the J call TRBJ2-1, with 11 positions matching TRBD2. There are 18 residues in the CDR3. J gave up 6 bases and V 0 bases, and 11 bases lay outside the gene matches. Germline CDR1 reads SGHRS; CDR2 reads YFSETQ. The CDR3 loop is CASSLGLAGGSFVNEQFF. In nucleotides, the CDR3 is TGCGCCAGCAGCTTGGGGCTAGCGGGAGGTAGCTTCGTCAATGAGCAGTTCTTC.

The table lists this clonotype with many counts. J is TRBJ2-7 and V is TRBV4-1; D may match TRBD1 or TRBD2 (6 bases each). The V end was cut by 5 bases, the J end by 4 bases, with 21 bases between. The CDR3 runs 16 residues. CDR1 and CDR2 (germline): MGHRA, YSYEKL. CDR3 protein: CASSFRDGGNAYEQYF. DNA for the CDR3: TGCGCCAGCAGCTTCCGGGACGGGGGCAACGCTTACGAGCAGTACTTC.

This clonotype was counted only a few times. This chain connects TRBV6-5 to TRBJ2-3; 9 bases match TRBD2. CDR1 is MNHEY and CDR2 is SVGAGI in the germline V gene. This CDR3 has 15 amino acids. With 4 bases clipped from V and 0 bases from J, the junction kept 2 bases outside the gene matches. The CDR3 loop is CASSFSGGSTDTQYF. The CDR3 region has the DNA TGTGCCAGCAGTTTTAGCGGGGGAAGCACAGATACGCAGTATTTT.

This clonotype was recorded a few times. The V gene is TRBV11-2, the J gene TRBJ2-1; no clear D gene. Germline loops: CDR1 SGHAT, CDR2 FQNNGV. V dropped 2 bases and J dropped 7 bases, with 24 bases sitting between them. The CDR3 is 18 amino acids. CDR3 sequence: CASSLFPFRVQLRNEQFF. CDR3 DNA sequence: TGTGCCAGCAGCTTATTCCCCTTTCGGGTTCAACTGCGGAATGAGCAGTTCTTC.

The table lists this clonotype with many counts. This rearrangement joins TRBV13 to TRBJ2-5; no clear D. The V and J ends lost 1 base and 0 bases respectively, with 3 bases between them. CDR1 and CDR2 (germline): PRHDT, FYEKMQ (reference sequence). This CDR3 is built from 13 residues. As DNA, the CDR3 is TGTGCCAGCAGCTTAGAGGACCAAGAGACCCAGTACTTC. This sequence encodes CASSLEDQETQYF.

This clonotype was seen at least ten times. V gene TRBV19 combines with J gene TRBJ2-7; 8 bases agree with TRBD1. The CDR3 runs 13 residues. J gave up 5 bases and V 5 bases, and 5 bases lay outside the gene matches. Germline loops: CDR1 LNHDA, CDR2 SQIVND (reference sequence). The CDR3 region is CASSLDRDHEQYF. CDR3 in DNA: TGTGCCAGTAGTCTGGACAGGGACCACGAGCAGTACTTC.

In its sample, this clonotype was seen a few times. The CDR3 region is CASSGGAIATGELFF. CDR3 nucleotide sequence: TGTGCCAGCAGTGGGGGGGCGATAGCGACTGGGGAGCTGTTTTTT. The rearrangement uses TRBV2 and TRBJ2-2; D assignment may be TRBD1 or TRBD2 (6 bases each). Deletions cut 4 bases from V and 8 bases from J, with 17 bases between. The CDR3 length is 15 residues. CDR1 and CDR2 (germline): SNHLY, FYNNEI.